This entry is about one T cell receptor beta chain. Its antigen is not known. The data were taken from a study of cytomegalovirus exposure and HLA in healthy donors. Study-wide results and caveats: In the 95 to 150 validation repertoires, about 95% of cluster scores exceeded 0, per a later analysis.

The CDR3 is 14 amino acids. Germline CDR1 reads GTSNPN; CDR2 reads SVGIG (reference sequence). V lost 0 bases, J lost 7 bases, and 12 bases lay in between. Sequenced by immunoSEQ multiplex PCR; TCRdb stores in-frame clones only, minus some. The repertoire holds approximately 49,000 clones, with approximately 90% as singletons. This sequence joins TRBV30 and TRBJ2-2, with D tentatively TRBD2 (7 bases). The receptor comes from a man between 18 and 29 years old in good health and CMV-seronegative. Sequenced: PBMCs. The DNA for the CDR3 is TGTGCCTGGAGTGTACTAGGGGGGGTCGGGGAGCTGTTTTTT. Amino acids: CAWSVLGGVGELFF.